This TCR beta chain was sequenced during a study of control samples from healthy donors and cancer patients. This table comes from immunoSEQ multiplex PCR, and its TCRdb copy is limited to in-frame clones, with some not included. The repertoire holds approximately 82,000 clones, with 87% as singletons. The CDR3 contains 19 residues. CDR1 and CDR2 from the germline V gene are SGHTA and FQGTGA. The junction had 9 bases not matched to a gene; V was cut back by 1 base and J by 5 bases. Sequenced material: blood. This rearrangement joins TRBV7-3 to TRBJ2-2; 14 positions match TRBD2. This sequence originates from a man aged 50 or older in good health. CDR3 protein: CASSLISTSGRAVTGELFF. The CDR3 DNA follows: TGTGCCAGCAGCTTAATTTCGACTAGCGGGAGGGCCGTAACCGGGGAGCTGTTTTTT.